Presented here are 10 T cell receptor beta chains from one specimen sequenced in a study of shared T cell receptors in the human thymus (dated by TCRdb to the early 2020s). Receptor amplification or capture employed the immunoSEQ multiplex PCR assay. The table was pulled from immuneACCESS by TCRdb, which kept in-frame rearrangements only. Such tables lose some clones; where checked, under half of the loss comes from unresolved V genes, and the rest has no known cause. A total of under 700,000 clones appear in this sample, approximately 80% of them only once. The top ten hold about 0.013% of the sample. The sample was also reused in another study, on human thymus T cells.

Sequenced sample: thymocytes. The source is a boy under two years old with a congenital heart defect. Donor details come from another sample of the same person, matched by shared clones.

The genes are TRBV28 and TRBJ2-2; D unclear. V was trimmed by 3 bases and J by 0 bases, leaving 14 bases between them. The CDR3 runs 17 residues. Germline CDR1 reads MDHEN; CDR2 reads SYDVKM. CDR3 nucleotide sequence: TGTGCCAGCAGTTTGGCCCCCCCGGGTGCGAACACCGGGGAGCTGTTTTTT. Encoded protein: CASSLAPPGANTGELFF.

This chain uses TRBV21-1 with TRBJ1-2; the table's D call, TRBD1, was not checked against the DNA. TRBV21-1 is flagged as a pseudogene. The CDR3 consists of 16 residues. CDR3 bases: TGTGCCAGCAGCACGTTGGGATCACAGGGAACCTATGGCTACACCTTC. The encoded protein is CASSTLGSQGTYGYTF.

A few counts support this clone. The CDR3 loop reads CASSQKWPKTGNYGYTF. The CDR3 nucleotides read TGCGCCAGCAGCCAGAAGTGGCCCAAGACAGGGAACTATGGCTACACCTTC. The rearrangement links TRBV4-3 to TRBJ1-2; the match to TRBD1 covers 7 bases. Germline lookup yields CDR1 LGHNA and CDR2 YSLEER. This CDR3 comprises 17 residues. The V gene end was trimmed by 3 bases and the J gene end by 2 bases; junction bases not matched to a gene: 12.

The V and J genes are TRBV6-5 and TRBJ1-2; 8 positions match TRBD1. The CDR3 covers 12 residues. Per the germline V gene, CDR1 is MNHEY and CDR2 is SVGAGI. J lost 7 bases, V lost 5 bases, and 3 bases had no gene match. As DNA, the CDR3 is TGTGCCAGCAGTAGACAGGGGATTGGCTACACCTTC. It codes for CASSRQGIGYTF.

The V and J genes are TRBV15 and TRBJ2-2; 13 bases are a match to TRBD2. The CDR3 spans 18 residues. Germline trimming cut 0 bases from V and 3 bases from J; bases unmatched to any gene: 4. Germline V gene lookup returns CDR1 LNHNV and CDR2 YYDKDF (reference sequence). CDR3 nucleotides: TGTGCCACCAGCAGAGAAGGGGGACTAGCGGGACACACCGGGGAGCTGTTTTTT. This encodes CATSREGGLAGHTGELFF.

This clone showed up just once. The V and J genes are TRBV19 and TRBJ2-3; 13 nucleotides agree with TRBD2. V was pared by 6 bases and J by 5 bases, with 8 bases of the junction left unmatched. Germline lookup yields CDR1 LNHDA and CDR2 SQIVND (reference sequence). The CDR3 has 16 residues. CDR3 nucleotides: TGTGCCAGTAGCGCTGGACTAGCGGGAGATGTAGATACGCAGTATTTT. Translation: CASSAGLAGDVDTQYF. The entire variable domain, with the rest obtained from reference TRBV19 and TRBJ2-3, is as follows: DGGITQSPKYLFRKEGQNVTLSCEQNLNHDAMYWYRQDPGQGLRLIYYSQIVNDFQKGDIAEGYSVSREKKESFPLTVTSAQKNPTAFYLCASSAGLAGDVDTQYFGPGTRLTVL.

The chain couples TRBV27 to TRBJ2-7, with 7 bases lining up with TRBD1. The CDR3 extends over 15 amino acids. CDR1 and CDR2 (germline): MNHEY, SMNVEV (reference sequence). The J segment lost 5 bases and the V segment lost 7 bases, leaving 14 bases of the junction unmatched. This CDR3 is CASKPTGTVDHEQYF. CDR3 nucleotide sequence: TGTGCCAGCAAGCCCACCGGGACAGTCGACCACGAGCAGTACTTC.

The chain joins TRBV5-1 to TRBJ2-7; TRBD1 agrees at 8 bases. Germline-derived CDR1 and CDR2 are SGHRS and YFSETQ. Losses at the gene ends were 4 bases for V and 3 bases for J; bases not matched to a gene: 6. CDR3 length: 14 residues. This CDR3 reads CASSPGQVRYEQYF. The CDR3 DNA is TGCGCCAGCAGCCCGGGACAGGTGCGCTACGAGCAGTACTTC.

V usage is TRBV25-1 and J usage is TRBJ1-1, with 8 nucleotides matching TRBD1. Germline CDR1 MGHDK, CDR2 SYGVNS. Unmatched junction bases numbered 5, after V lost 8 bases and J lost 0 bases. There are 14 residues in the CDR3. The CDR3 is CASGTGDMNTEAFF. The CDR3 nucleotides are TGTGCCAGCGGGACAGGCGACATGAACACTGAAGCTTTCTTT.

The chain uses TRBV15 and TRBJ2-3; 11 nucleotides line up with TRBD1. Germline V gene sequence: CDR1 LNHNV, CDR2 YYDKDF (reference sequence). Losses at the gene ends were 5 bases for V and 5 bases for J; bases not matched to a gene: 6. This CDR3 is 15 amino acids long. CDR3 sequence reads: CATSAGTGGIDTQYF. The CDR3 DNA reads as TGTGCCACCAGCGCAGGGACAGGGGGTATAGATACGCAGTATTTT. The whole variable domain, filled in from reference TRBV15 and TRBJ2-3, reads DAMVIQNPRYQVTQFGKPVTLSCSQTLNHNVMYWYQQKSSQAPKLLFHYYDKDFNNEADTPDNFQSRRPNTSFCFLDIRSPGLGDTAMYLCATSAGTGGIDTQYFGPGTRLTVL.